Listed below are T cell receptor beta chains from one sample, sequenced in a study of CD8 T cells in Susac syndrome. Using its own MiXCR run on the immunoSEQ multiplex PCR reads, TCRdb lists one record per CDR3 protein. The table has about 140,000 distinct CDR3 sequences, approximately 95% seen once. Material: CD4+ T cells from PBMCs. The receptors derive from a human donor with multiple sclerosis. Both conserved end residues are part of each CDR3. D genes are given only for firm matches. Rows give clone size only sometimes, using once, few, many, or a class for an expanded clone.

clone size	D gene	J gene	V gene	CDR3 protein	CDR3 DNA
.	.	TRBJ2-1	TRBV2	CASSEAFLSYNEQFF	TGTGCCAGCAGTGAAGCGTTCCTCTCCTACAATGAGCAGTTCTTC
.	.	TRBJ1-5	TRBV6-2/TRBV6-3	CASSSGTQPQHF	TGTGCCAGCAGTTCAGGGACTCAGCCCCAGCATTTT
.	TRBD1	TRBJ1-2	TRBV20-1	CSARGQVDYGYTF	TGCAGTGCCCGGGGACAGGTCGACTATGGCTACACCTTC
.	TRBD2	TRBJ2-1	TRBV6-5	CASSSLRDYPYNEQFF	TGTGCCAGCAGTTCCCTACGGGACTATCCCTACAATGAGCAGTTCTTC
.	.	TRBJ1-2	TRBV11-2	CASSLVDGTYGYTF	TGTGCCAGCAGCTTAGTCGACGGTACCTATGGCTACACCTTC
.	.	TRBJ2-1	TRBV9	CASSPWGRNEQFF	TGTGCCAGCAGCCCTTGGGGAAGGAATGAGCAGTTCTTC
.	TRBD2	TRBJ2-3	TRBV12-3/TRBV12-4	CASSFPSGTSGRDTQYF	TGTGCCAGCAGTTTCCCCTCCGGGACTAGCGGGAGGGATACGCAGTATTTT
few	.	TRBJ1-1	TRBV3-1	CASSHEVRGEAFF	TGTGCCAGCAGCCATGAGGTCAGAGGCGAAGCTTTCTTT
.	TRBD2	TRBJ2-1	TRBV20-1	CSAKTSGRKLGNEQFF	TGCAGTGCCAAGACTAGCGGGAGGAAGCTCGGGAATGAGCAGTTCTTC
.	TRBD1	TRBJ2-3	TRBV19	CASKEGGAKGDTQYF	TGTGCCAGTAAGGAAGGGGGCGCAAAGGGGGATACGCAGTATTTT
.	.	TRBJ1-2	TRBV20-1	CSARADGRGVVTF	TGCAGTGCTAGAGCCGACGGACGGGGCGTTGTTACCTTC
once	.	TRBJ1-6	TRBV5-4	CASSLSGDSPLHF	TGTGCCAGCAGCTTGTCTGGAGATTCACCCCTCCACTTT
.	TRBD2	TRBJ2-6	TRBV28	CASSPGGPGANVLTF	TGTGCCAGCAGTCCGGGGGGGCCTGGGGCCAACGTCCTGACTTTC
.	.	TRBJ1-5	TRBV7-2	CASSLNRDANQPQHF	TGTGCCAGCAGCTTAAACCGGGACGCCAATCAGCCCCAGCATTTT
.	.	TRBJ1-5	TRBV20-1	CSATPRGVGNQPQHF	TGCAGTGCTACCCCCCGGGGGGTGGGGAATCAGCCCCAGCATTTT
.	.	TRBJ2-7	TRBV3-1	CASSQGGGMISSEQYF	TGTGCCAGCAGCCAAGGCGGCGGGATGATTTCTAGCGAGCAGTACTTC
.	TRBD1	TRBJ1-2	TRBV12-3/TRBV12-4	CASSSAGTGNYGYTF	TGTGCCAGCAGTTCCGCCGGGACAGGGAACTATGGCTACACCTTC
.	.	TRBJ2-2	TRBV6-5	CASRGAPGTGELFF	TGTGCCAGCAGGGGGGCCCCCGGCACCGGGGAGCTGTTTTTT
.	TRBD1	TRBJ1-2	TRBV9	CASSPGTDPGNYGYTF	TGTGCCAGCAGCCCGGGGACAGATCCTGGTAACTATGGCTACACCTTC
.	.	TRBJ1-3	TRBV25-1	CASSDLGAGGNTIYF	TGTGCCAGCAGTGATTTGGGGGCTGGTGGAAACACCATATATTTT
.	TRBD2	TRBJ2-5	TRBV5-4	CASSLGLAAETQYF	TGTGCCAGCAGCTTGGGACTAGCGGCAGAGACCCAGTACTTC
.	.	TRBJ2-5	TRBV27	CASSLRGGEETQYF	TGTGCCAGCAGTTTGAGGGGGGGTGAAGAGACCCAGTACTTC
.	.	TRBJ1-1	TRBV20-1	CSAAYRLGPNTEAFF	TGCAGTGCTGCTTATCGACTGGGGCCGAACACTGAAGCTTTCTTT
.	.	TRBJ1-6	TRBV5-6	CASSLRGTAWNSPLHF	TGTGCCAGCAGCTTACGCGGGACTGCTTGGAATTCACCCCTCCACTTT
.	TRBD1	TRBJ2-5	TRBV12-3/TRBV12-4	CASSQAGTAQETQYF	TGTGCCAGCAGTCAAGCCGGGACAGCTCAAGAGACCCAGTACTTC
.	.	TRBJ1-1	TRBV2	CASSEATNTEAFF	TGTGCCAGCAGTGAAGCCACGAACACTGAAGCTTTCTTT
.	TRBD1	TRBJ2-5	TRBV5-1	CASSKRTGGLETQYF	TGCGCCAGCAGTAAGCGGACAGGGGGCTTGGAGACCCAGTACTTC
.	.	TRBJ2-1	TRBV7-9	CASSLGGTANNEQFF	TGTGCCAGCAGCTTAGGCGGGACAGCCAACAATGAGCAGTTCTTC
.	TRBD1	TRBJ1-5	TRBV15	CATSGGPRGLSNQPQHF	TGTGCCACCAGCGGAGGCCCCAGGGGGCTGAGCAATCAGCCCCAGCATTTT
.	TRBD2	TRBJ2-2	TRBV30	CAWSIAGDLTGELFF	TGTGCCTGGAGTATAGCGGGGGACCTCACCGGGGAGCTGTTTTTT
once	TRBD2	TRBJ2-1	TRBV9	CASSVTSGGYNEQFF	TGTGCCAGCAGCGTAACTAGCGGAGGCTACAATGAGCAGTTCTTC
.	.	TRBJ2-7	TRBV3-1	CASSQTRTPYEQYF	TGTGCCAGCAGCCAAACGCGAACACCTTACGAGCAGTACTTC
.	TRBD2	TRBJ2-7	TRBV3-1	CASSQGRGRANYEQYF	TGTGCCAGCAGCCAAGGCCGCGGGAGGGCCAACTACGAGCAGTACTTC
.	.	TRBJ2-2	TRBV25-1	CASRITGELFF	TGTGCCAGCAGAATCACCGGGGAGCTGTTTTTT
.	.	TRBJ2-7	TRBV9	CASSVGPLAYEQYF	TGTGCCAGCAGCGTAGGGCCCCTCGCCTACGAGCAGTACTTC
.	.	TRBJ1-2	TRBV6-1	CASMTGGDVFGYTF	TGTGCCAGCATGACAGGTGGTGATGTCTTTGGCTACACCTTC
.	.	TRBJ2-7	TRBV6-1	CASSDLTQGSNEQYF	TGTGCCAGCAGCGACCTCACCCAGGGCAGTAACGAGCAGTACTTC
.	.	TRBJ1-2	TRBV6-2/TRBV6-3	CASSYSPTYGYTF	TGTGCCAGCAGTTACTCACCAACCTATGGCTACACCTTC
.	.	TRBJ2-7	TRBV23-1	CAPRLAAYEQYF	TGCGCCCCCCGGCTAGCAGCCTACGAGCAGTACTTC
.	.	TRBJ1-2	TRBV2	CASSEAGFSEGGYTF	TGTGCCAGCAGTGAAGCGGGGTTCTCCGAGGGAGGCTACACCTTC
once	.	TRBJ2-1	TRBV29-1	CSVANGGNEQFF	TGCAGCGTTGCCAATGGGGGGAATGAGCAGTTCTTC
.	.	TRBJ1-5	TRBV6-5	CASSSRLNQPQHF	TGTGCCAGCAGTTCGCGGCTTAATCAGCCCCAGCATTTT
.	TRBD1	TRBJ2-1	TRBV9	CASSPGQGAFDEQFF	TGTGCCAGCAGCCCGGGACAGGGGGCGTTCGATGAGCAGTTCTTC
.	TRBD1	TRBJ1-6	TRBV15	CATSRGQGYSPLHF	TGTGCCACCAGCAGGGGACAGGGTTATTCACCCCTCCACTTT
.	.	TRBJ2-2	TRBV12-3/TRBV12-4	CASRPTQTGELFF	TGTGCCAGCAGACCGACACAAACCGGGGAGCTGTTTTTT
once	.	TRBJ1-2	TRBV30	CAWSASRERRNYGYTF	TGTGCCTGGAGTGCCTCCAGGGAAAGGAGGAACTATGGCTACACCTTC
.	.	TRBJ2-1	TRBV28	CASTDTGYNEQFF	TGTGCCAGCACCGACACAGGATACAATGAGCAGTTCTTC
.	.	TRBJ2-6	TRBV5-1	CASSPTLSGANVLTF	TGCGCCAGCAGCCCGACGTTGTCTGGGGCCAACGTCCTGACTTTC
.	TRBD2	TRBJ2-7	TRBV28	CASSLFGRGSSYEQYF	TGTGCCAGCAGTTTATTTGGGAGGGGCTCCTCCTACGAGCAGTACTTC
.	.	TRBJ1-5	TRBV20-1	CSAGTVNQPQHF	TGCAGTGCTGGGACGGTAAATCAGCCCCAGCATTTT
once	.	TRBJ1-2	TRBV29-1	CSVEGQLYGYTF	TGCAGCGTTGAAGGACAGCTCTATGGCTACACCTTC
once	.	TRBJ2-5	TRBV18	CASSPQGIQETQYF	TGTGCCAGCTCACCACAGGGGATCCAAGAGACCCAGTACTTC